Described below is a single T cell receptor beta chain sequence and its context. The antigen is not known. These data belong to a study of beta chain features in type 1 diabetes. This CDR3 region has 16 residues. V lost 3 bases to trimming and J lost 1 base; unmatched junction nucleotides: 5. Germline CDR1 and CDR2: KGHSH and LQKENI. Study-wide findings and caveats: Moderate but significant shortening of TCRB CDR3s was recorded in all four CD4+ subsets from Type 1 diabetes patients.

The whole isolated RNA underwent reverse transcription, so sequencing captured expressed TCRB transcripts. Only in-frame clones appear in the TCRdb table, and some are missing; sequencing was by immunoSEQ multiplex PCR. Among 30,000 to 40,000 clones, about 64% were seen once, and the ten largest hold 2%. One heparinised draw, averaging about 0.11 L, was taken per donor. Sequencing used Tregs from blood. The receptor was derived from a woman aged 25 to 39 in good health. J is TRBJ2-1 and V is TRBV18; TRBD1 agrees at 8 bases. The CDR3 nucleotides are TGTGCCAGCTCACCTTTCAGGGGGCAATCCTACAATGAGCAGTTCTTC. This codes for CASSPFRGQSYNEQFF.